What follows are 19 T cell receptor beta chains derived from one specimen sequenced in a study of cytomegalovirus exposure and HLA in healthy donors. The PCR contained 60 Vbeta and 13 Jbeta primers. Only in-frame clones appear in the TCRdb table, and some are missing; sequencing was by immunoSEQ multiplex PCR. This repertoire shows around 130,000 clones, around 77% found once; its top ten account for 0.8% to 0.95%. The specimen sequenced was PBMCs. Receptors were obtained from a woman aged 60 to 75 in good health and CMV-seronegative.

CDR3 in amino acids: CASSPRQLNEKLFF. CDR3 nucleotides: TGTGCCAGCAGCCCCCGACAGCTTAATGAAAAACTGTTTTTT. The genes are TRBV4-2 and TRBJ1-4, with D possibly matching TRBD1 (5 bases). The germline V gene encodes CDR1 LGHNA and CDR2 YNFKEQ. V was pared by 4 bases and J by 4 bases, with 10 bases between. This CDR3 has 14 residues.

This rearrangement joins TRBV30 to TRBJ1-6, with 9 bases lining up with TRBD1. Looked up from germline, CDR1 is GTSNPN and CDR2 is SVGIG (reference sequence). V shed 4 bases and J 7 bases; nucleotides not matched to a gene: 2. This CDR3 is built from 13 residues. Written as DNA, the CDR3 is TGTGCCTGGAACAGGGGGCCGAATTCACCCCTCCACTTT. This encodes CAWNRGPNSPLHF.

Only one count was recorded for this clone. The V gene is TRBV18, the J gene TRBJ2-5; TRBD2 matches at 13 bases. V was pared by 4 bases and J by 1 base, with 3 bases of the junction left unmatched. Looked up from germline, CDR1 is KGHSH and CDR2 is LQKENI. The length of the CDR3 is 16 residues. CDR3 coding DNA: TGTGCCAGCTCACAGGGGACTAGCGGGATCCAAGAGACCCAGTACTTC. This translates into CASSQGTSGIQETQYF.

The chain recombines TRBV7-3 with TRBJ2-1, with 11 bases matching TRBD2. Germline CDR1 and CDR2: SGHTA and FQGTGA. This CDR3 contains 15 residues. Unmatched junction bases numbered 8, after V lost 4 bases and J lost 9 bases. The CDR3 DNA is TGTGCCAGCAGCTCCACTAGCGGGAGTTGGGGTGAGCAGTTCTTC. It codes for CASSSTSGSWGEQFF.

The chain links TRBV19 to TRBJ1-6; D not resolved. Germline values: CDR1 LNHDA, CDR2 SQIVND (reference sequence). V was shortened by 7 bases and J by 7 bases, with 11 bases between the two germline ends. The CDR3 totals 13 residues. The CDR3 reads CASNDRGNSPLHF. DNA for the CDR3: TGTGCCAGTAACGACCGCGGAAATTCACCCCTCCACTTT.

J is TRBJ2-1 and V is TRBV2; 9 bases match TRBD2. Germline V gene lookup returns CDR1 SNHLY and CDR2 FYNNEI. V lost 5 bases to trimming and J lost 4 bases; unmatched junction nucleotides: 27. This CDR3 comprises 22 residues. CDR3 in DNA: TGTGCCAGCAGTTCCGGACGCCCAGGGGCTAGCGGGAAGGCTCGGACATACAATGAGCAGTTCTTC. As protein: CASSSGRPGASGKARTYNEQFF.

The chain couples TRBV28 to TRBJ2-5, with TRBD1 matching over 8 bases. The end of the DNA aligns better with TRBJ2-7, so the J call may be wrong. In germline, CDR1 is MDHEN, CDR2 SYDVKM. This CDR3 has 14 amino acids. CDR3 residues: CASSMDRVSYEQYF. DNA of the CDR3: TGTGCCAGCAGTATGGACAGGGTCTCCTACGAGCAGTACTTC.

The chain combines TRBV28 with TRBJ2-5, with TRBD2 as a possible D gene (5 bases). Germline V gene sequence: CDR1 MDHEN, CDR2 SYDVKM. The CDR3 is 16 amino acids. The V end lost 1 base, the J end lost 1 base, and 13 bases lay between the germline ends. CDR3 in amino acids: CASSLFGVKGQETQYF. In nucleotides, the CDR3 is TGTGCCAGCAGTTTATTCGGGGTGAAGGGCCAAGAGACCCAGTACTTC. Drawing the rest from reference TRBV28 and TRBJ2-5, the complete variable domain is DVKVTQSSRYLVKRTGEKVFLECVQDMDHENMFWYRQDPGLGLRLIYFSYDVKMKEKGDIPEGYSVSREKKERFSLILESASTNQTSMYLCASSLFGVKGQETQYFGPGTRLLVL.

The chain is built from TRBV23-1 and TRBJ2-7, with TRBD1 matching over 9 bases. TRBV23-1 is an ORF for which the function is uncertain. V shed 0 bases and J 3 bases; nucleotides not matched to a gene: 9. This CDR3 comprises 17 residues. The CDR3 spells CASSQSRGQGPFYEQYF. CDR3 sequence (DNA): TGCGCCAGCAGTCAATCGAGGGGACAGGGTCCGTTCTACGAGCAGTACTTC.

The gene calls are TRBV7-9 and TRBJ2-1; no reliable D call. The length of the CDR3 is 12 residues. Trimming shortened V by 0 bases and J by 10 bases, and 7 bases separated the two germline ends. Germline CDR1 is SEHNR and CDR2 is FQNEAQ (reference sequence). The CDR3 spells CASSLAAAEQFF. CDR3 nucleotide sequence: TGTGCCAGCAGCTTAGCTGCGGCAGAGCAGTTCTTC.

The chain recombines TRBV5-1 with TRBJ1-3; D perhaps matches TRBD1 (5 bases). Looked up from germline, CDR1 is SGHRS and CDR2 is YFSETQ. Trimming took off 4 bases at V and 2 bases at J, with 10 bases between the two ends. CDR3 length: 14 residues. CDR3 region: CASSGGTAGNTIYF. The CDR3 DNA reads TGCGCCAGCAGCGGGGGGACTGCTGGAAACACCATATATTTT.

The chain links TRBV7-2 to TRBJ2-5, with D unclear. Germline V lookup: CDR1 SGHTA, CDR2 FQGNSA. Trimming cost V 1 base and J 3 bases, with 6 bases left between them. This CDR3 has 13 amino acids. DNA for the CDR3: TGTGCCAGCAGCTTAGTGGTAGAAGAGACCCAGTACTTC. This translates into CASSLVVEETQYF.

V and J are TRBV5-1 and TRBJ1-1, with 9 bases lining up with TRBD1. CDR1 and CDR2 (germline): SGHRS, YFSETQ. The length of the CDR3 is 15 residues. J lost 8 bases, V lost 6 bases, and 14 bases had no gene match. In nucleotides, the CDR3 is TGCGCCAGCAACCCCGCGACAGGGGGTATGGGGGAAGCTTTCTTT. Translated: CASNPATGGMGEAFF.

This CDR3 is CASGLVDTQYF. DNA for the CDR3: TGTGCTAGTGGCCTAGTAGATACGCAGTATTTT. The chain recombines TRBV12-5 with TRBJ2-3, with D uncertain. The CDR3 has 11 residues. Germline values: CDR1 LGHNT, CDR2 FRNRAP. Trimming pared 6 bases from V and 5 bases from J, leaving 6 bases between. Full variable domain (rest looked up from reference TRBV12-5 and TRBJ2-3): DARVTQTPRHKVTEMGQEVTMRCQPILGHNTVFWYRQTMMQGLELLAYFRNRAPLDDSGMPKDRFSAEMPDATLATLKIQPSEPRDSAVYFCASGLVDTQYFGPGTRLTVL.

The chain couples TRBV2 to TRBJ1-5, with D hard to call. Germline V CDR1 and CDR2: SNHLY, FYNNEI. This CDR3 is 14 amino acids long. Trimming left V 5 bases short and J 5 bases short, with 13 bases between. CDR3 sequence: CASSSSVRDQPQHF. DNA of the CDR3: TGTGCCAGCAGTTCCAGCGTCCGGGATCAGCCCCAGCATTTT.

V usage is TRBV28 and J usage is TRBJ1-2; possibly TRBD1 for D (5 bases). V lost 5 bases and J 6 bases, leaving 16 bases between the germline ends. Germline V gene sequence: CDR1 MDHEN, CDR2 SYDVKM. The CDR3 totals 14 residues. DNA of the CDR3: TGTGCCAGCAGTCCCCATCCCAGACAGAATGGCTACACCTTC. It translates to CASSPHPRQNGYTF.

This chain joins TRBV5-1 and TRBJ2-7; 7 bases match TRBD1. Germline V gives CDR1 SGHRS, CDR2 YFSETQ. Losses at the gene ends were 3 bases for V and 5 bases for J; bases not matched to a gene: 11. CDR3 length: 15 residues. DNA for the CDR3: TGCGCCAGCAGCTCGGGAAGACAGGGTTCCCACGAGCAGTACTTC. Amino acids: CASSSGRQGSHEQYF.

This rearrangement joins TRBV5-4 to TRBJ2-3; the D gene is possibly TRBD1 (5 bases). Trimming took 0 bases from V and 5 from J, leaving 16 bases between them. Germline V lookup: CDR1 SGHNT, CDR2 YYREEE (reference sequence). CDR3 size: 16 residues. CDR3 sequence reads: CASSLGEALREDTQYF. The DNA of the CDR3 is TGTGCCAGCAGCTTGGGGGAAGCCCTCAGGGAAGATACGCAGTATTTT.

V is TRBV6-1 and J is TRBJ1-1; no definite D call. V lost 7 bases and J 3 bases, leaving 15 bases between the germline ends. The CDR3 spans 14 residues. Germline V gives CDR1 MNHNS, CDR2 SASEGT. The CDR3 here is CASKLTNQDTEAFF. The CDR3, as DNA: TGTGCCAGCAAACTCACGAATCAGGACACTGAAGCTTTCTTT.